The entry below describes one TCR beta chain. What it recognizes is unknown. The CDR3 is 11 residues long. Looked up from germline, CDR1 is GTSNPN and CDR2 is SVGIG (reference sequence). With V trimmed by 5 bases and J by 7 bases, 5 bases remained unmatched. These data are taken from a study of cytomegalovirus exposure and HLA in healthy donors. Findings and caveats of the study: In a later analysis, a missense DCLRE1C variant was linked to TCR beta V- and J-gene trimming. Sequencing likely produced, as an artifact, a cluster of highly shared sequence variants. Within a later analysis, the majority of CMV-associated TCR beta chains appeared HLA-restricted.

The PCR contained 60 Vbeta and 13 Jbeta primers. Assay used: immunoSEQ multiplex PCR; TCRdb lists only in-frame clones, some missing. This sample's table has around 42,000 clones. Sequences were obtained from PBMCs. The V and J genes are TRBV30 and TRBJ2-7; 7 bases line up with TRBD1. The TCR was taken from a young man in good health and CMV-seronegative. The CDR3 DNA follows: TGTGCCTGGCAAACAGGGGATGAGCAGTACTTC. Residues: CAWQTGDEQYF. Supplemented by reference TRBV30 and TRBJ2-7, the full variable domain reads SQTIHQWPATLVQPVGSPLSLECTVEGTSNPNLYWYRQAAGRGLQLLFYSVGIGQISSEVPQNLSASRPQDRQFILSSKKLLLSDSGFYLCAWQTGDEQYFGPGTRLTVT.